This TCR beta chain was found in a study of cytomegalovirus exposure and HLA in healthy donors (dated by TCRdb to the late 2010s). Describing the broader study: An earlier analysis of around 600 of the donors reported roughly 300 Gb of sequence data and approximately 110 million unique TCR beta sequences from some 180 million T cells. An early release covering roughly 600 HLA-typed donors comprised 250 to 350 gigabases of sequencing data and around 80 million unique TCR sequences. The genetic ancestry cluster associated with self-reported Caucasian donors included roughly 84% of the 350 to 500 genotyped donors. The study aimed to test whether cataloging public T cell receptors could reveal signatures of past pathogen exposure. The study used immunosequencing to profile the T cell repertoires of 600 to 850 subjects and linked those repertoires to cytomegalovirus serostatus. Besides the first cohort of 666 subjects, a separate validation cohort made up of 120 different subjects was used. The study combined high-throughput TCR immunosequencing, statistical association of individual TCRs with disease status, and machine learning to predict cytomegalovirus infection status. A later analysis re-examined previously published TCR beta repertoires from more than 600 donors and added high-resolution HLA genotyping to investigate patterns of TCR occurrence. The later analysis used no new phenotypic data to find candidate immune exposures, relying instead on TCR beta sequences and their occurrence across donors. An earlier analysis of roughly 580 of the donors used high-throughput TCR beta sequencing to judge whether each TCR beta V gene segment behaved as functional or pseudogenic. Donor age, sex, ethnicity and CMV serostatus were collected together with the repertoire data. Genome-wide SNP genotypes for about 55% of the 666 donors were used in a later genetic analysis, which treated that subset as a discovery cohort. Every repertoire in the discovery cohort had been generated on one and the same sequencing platform. HLA typing covered class I and class II loci at four-digit resolution. The number of typed donors differed by locus: about 620-640 for A, B, C, DRB1 and DQB1; 522 for DQA1; over 600 for DPA1; and around 490 for DPB1. About five DR-DQ haplotypes were treated as single units for association and clustering because of strong linkage in the cohort. On average, about 240,000 unique TCR beta nucleotide sequences were sequenced per donor among a few hundred genotyped donors of the cohort, with roughly 18% of those sequences being non-productive.

The germline V gene yields LGHNT for CDR1 and FRNRAP for CDR2. V has 1 base trimmed and J has 2 bases trimmed; junction bases matching no gene number 20. Measured from the cysteine to the phenylalanine, the CDR3 is 21 residues long. Of all the DNA, just the CDR3 is kept, 63 bases in frame from base 1. Receptor amplification or capture employed the immunoSEQ multiplex PCR assay. The multiplex PCR relied on a mix of 60 forward primers for TCR Vbeta segments and 13 reverse primers for TCR Jbeta segments. Amplification of the CDR3 region of rearranged TCR beta genes was performed with a multiplex PCR assay on genomic DNA. The amplified TCR beta libraries were sequenced on the Illumina HiSeq System as 87-base-pair reads. Per the source publication's procedure: A later analysis tallied roughly 80 million unique TCR beta chains across the roughly 610 repertoires, and around 10 million of those chains were shared by two or more donors. Raw reads were error-corrected and collapsed into unique sequences by a nearest-neighbor algorithm in which closely related sequences were merged to remove PCR and sequencing errors. CDR3 sequences were aligned to IMGT reference sequences to assign V, D and J gene segments. Each retained sequence needed at least a six-nucleotide match to both a V gene segment and a J gene segment. Rearrangements were classified as productive when the CDR3 lacked stop codons and remained in frame with V and J, and all other rearrangements were classified as non-productive. Following IMGT convention, CDR3 was defined as the stretch from the second conserved V-encoded cysteine up to the conserved J-encoded phenylalanine. In an earlier analysis of 550 to 650 of the donors, sequences lacking an unambiguous match to a single V gene segment were excluded. An earlier analysis of 550 to 650 of the donors classified V segments as functional when productive rearrangements were above 56.7% and as segregating when the standard deviation between donors was above 5%. A statistical classification framework was built for diagnosing cytomegalovirus status from the catalog of TCR beta chain sequences. A later analysis assigned V and J genes by comparing TCR nucleotide sequences with IMGT/GENE-DB human TR gene sequences. Using the TCRdist pipeline, a later analysis assigned CDR3 sequences along with most-parsimonious VDJ recombination scenarios. In a later analysis, every TCR beta chain was defined by the combination of its CDR3 amino acid sequence and its V-gene family, and reads without a unique V-gene family were dropped. As a way to deal with suspected cross-contamination and a sequencing artifact, a later analysis dropped hundreds of nucleotide sequences that were highly shared and had low generation probability. In a later analysis, a clonal expansion index was calculated for each public chain from normalized within-repertoire ranks of inferred template counts. In a later analysis, generation probabilities were computed with a VDJ recombination model fitted to out-of-frame rearrangements, and the resulting probabilities were checked against IGoR. In a later analysis, TCR-TCR, TCR-HLA and TCR-CMV co-occurrence was scored with hypergeometric tests, and a repertoire-size bias correction was applied to TCR pairs. A later analysis estimated false discovery rates by permuting HLA or CMV assignments 20 times. In a later analysis, co-occurring TCRs were grouped using DBSCAN, and TCRdist sequence similarity was added for clustering within HLA-allele-positive subsets. Repertoires with fewer than 30,000 or more than 120,000 public chains, plus five repertoires with anomalous nucleotide sharing, were excluded from co-occurrence clustering. TCRdb re-hosts the immuneACCESS table, in-frame sequences only. Its copies lack some clones; in the studies checked, an unresolved V gene accounts for under half of them, and the cause for the rest is not known. V, J and clone size were drawn from that table, and D and trimming were deduced from the DNA. The sample table holds about 220,000 clones, of which 82% were seen once. Around 5% of the sample is taken by the ten largest.

This clone was counted between two and nine times. Its cognate antigen has yet to be identified. No base-level quality is on record; no much larger clone is a single base apart. The cohort consisted of approximately 670 healthy bone marrow donors. Cohort members were all nominally healthy when sampled, although unrecorded immune exposures were likely present. The donor was CMV seropositive and belonged to the group of 250 to 350 seropositive cohort members. A peripheral blood sample was collected from each donor, and TCR beta sequencing was performed on peripheral blood mononuclear cells. The Qiagen DNeasy Blood Extraction Kit was used to extract genomic DNA from the blood cell samples. Results the study describes overall, beyond this receptor: The classifier was reported to diagnose cytomegalovirus status with high specificity and sensitivity in both the original cohort and the validation cohort. Because some donors lacked HLA typing at each locus, the association tests relied only on the typed subset. The only immune exposure information available for the cohort was CMV serostatus. While some public TCRs were present in many individuals, most TCR sequences turned up only very rarely across donors. Most CMV-associated TCR beta chains appeared to be HLA-restricted in a later analysis, and the HLA associations seemed to be driven largely by CMV exposure. Correlated functional status among segregating V segments might be attributable to linkage disequilibrium, but an unknown experimental factor could not be ruled out. Strong co-occurrence of HLA alleles, especially DR and DQ, made assigning TCR associations to individual alleles difficult. An association between a missense DCLRE1C variant and V-gene and J-gene trimming of TCR beta chains was found in a later genetic analysis and replicated in an independent cohort. In a later analysis, the rate of TCR association differed among HLA loci, with DRB1 alleles having the most associated TCRs and HLA-C alleles having the fewest. In a later analysis, HLA-associated TCR beta chains showed more clonal expansion and lower generation probabilities than non-associated chains that were equally common. In a later genetic analysis, fewer N-insertions in productive TCRs were reported among donors in an Asian-associated ancestry cluster than the 666-donor mean. The authors suggested that the approach could potentially be generalized to other disease states and immunological phenotypes. Broadly in line with IMGT annotations, most TCR beta V segments showed up in productive rearrangements about 87% or about 30% of the time in an earlier analysis of under 700 of the donors. At a false discovery rate of 0.05, a later analysis linked 15,000 to 20,000 TCR beta sequences to specific HLA alleles. A group of highly shared sequence variants was considered likely to be a technical artifact of the sequencing pipeline. This cohort had only TCR beta chains sequenced, and the lack of alpha or paired-chain data limited which features could be detected. A further reported finding was that TCR beta sequences accurately predicted the HLA-A and HLA-B alleles for most subjects in the first cohort. According to a later analysis, parvovirus B19, influenza, CMV and Epstein-Barr virus appeared linked to several top co-occurrence clusters. In vitro tests confirmed that three of the cytomegalovirus-associated TCR beta chains recognize cytomegalovirus antigens. The study listed 150 to 200 TCR beta chains as associated with cytomegalovirus. Sequencing depth was assumed to be roughly uniform across donors in the presence/absence analyses, though that assumption may not hold. Because counts were too low, about 15 rarely observed V segments, including chromosome 9 orphons, were left out of the earlier analysis of several hundred of the donors. Because the 87-base-pair reads could not distinguish some IMGT-functional V segments, including TRBV6-2 and TRBV6-3, those segments were excluded.

This TCR was sampled from a woman in her thirties or forties in good health and CMV-seropositive. The chain couples TRBV12-5 to TRBJ1-5; 7 middle bases align to TRBD1. Sequenced sample: PBMCs. The CDR3 region: CASGLAKAGTDISLGNQPQHF. The nucleotide sequence is TGTGCTAGTGGTTTGGCCAAAGCCGGGACAGATATTTCCTTGGGCAATCAGCCCCAGCATTTT.